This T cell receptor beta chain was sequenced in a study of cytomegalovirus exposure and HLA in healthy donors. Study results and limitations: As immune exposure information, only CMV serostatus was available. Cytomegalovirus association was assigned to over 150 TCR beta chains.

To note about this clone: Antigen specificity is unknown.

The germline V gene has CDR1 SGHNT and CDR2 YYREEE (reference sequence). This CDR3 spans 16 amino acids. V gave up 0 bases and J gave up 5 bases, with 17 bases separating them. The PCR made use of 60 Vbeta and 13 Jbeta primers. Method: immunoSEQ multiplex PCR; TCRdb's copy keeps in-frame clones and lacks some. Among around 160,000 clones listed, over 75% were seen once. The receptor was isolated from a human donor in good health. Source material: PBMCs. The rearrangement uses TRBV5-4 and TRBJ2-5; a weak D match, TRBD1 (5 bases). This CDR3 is CASSLEFGAERETQYF. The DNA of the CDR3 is TGTGCCAGCAGCTTGGAGTTTGGGGCGGAGAGGGAGACCCAGTACTTC. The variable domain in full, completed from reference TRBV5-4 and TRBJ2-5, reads ETGVTQSPTHLIKTRGQQVTLRCSSQSGHNTVSWYQQALGQGPQFIFQYYREEENGRGNFPPRFSGLQFPNYSSELNVNALELDDSALYLCASSLEFGAERETQYFGPGTRLLVL.